The rows below give T cell receptor beta chains drawn from one sample of a study of T cells in Graves' hyperthyroidism and ophthalmopathy. TCRdb recomputed calls from the multiplex PCR reads with MiXCR, one row per CDR3 protein. Of around 380,000 distinct CDR3 sequences listed, about 13% were seen once; the top ten hold around 20%. Sequenced material: blood. Receptors originate from a man aged 25-45 years with Graves' hyperthyroidism that later progressed to Graves' ophthalmopathy. Both conserved end residues are part of each CDR3. Each record gives: J gene, V gene, CDR3 length, CDR3 protein.

j_gene: TRBJ1-2
v_gene: TRBV12-3/TRBV12-4
len: 15
CDR3aa: CASSRTGTWGYGYTF

j_gene: TRBJ1-5
v_gene: TRBV19
len: 15
CDR3aa: CASSPQGQGNQPQHF

j_gene: TRBJ2-1
v_gene: TRBV5-6
len: 15
CDR3aa: CASSVGLANTNEQFF

j_gene: TRBJ2-1
v_gene: TRBV7-9
len: 17
CDR3aa: CASSPPKTSRNFDEQFF

j_gene: TRBJ1-2
v_gene: TRBV5-4
len: 14
CDR3aa: CASILPGQGYGYTF

j_gene: TRBJ1-2
v_gene: TRBV6-1
len: 15
CDR3aa: CASRPGALYSSGYTF

j_gene: TRBJ2-1
v_gene: TRBV10-3
len: 18
CDR3aa: CAISESKTSGGYNNEQFF

j_gene: TRBJ1-3
v_gene: TRBV6-2/TRBV6-3
len: 16
CDR3aa: CASSYEVQSSGNTIYF

j_gene: TRBJ1-1
v_gene: TRBV20-1
len: 16
CDR3aa: CSARDLVGRMNTEAFF

j_gene: TRBJ2-7
v_gene: TRBV5-5
len: 15
CDR3aa: CASSSQLAKPYEQYF

j_gene: TRBJ1-1
v_gene: TRBV29-1
len: 11
CDR3aa: CSVAATRSGFF

j_gene: TRBJ1-3
v_gene: TRBV20-1
len: 15
CDR3aa: CSARVGALSGNTIYF

j_gene: TRBJ2-4
v_gene: TRBV6-1
len: 17
CDR3aa: CASSTRLMSGVKNIQYF

j_gene: TRBJ1-1
v_gene: TRBV20-1
len: 13
CDR3aa: CSASRGGRTEAFF

j_gene: TRBJ2-1
v_gene: TRBV28
len: 11
CDR3aa: CASSFSWEQFF

j_gene: TRBJ2-1
v_gene: TRBV10-1
len: 12
CDR3aa: CASSEPGAEQFF

j_gene: TRBJ2-3
v_gene: TRBV2
len: 14
CDR3aa: CASSEARPTDTQYF

j_gene: TRBJ1-5
v_gene: TRBV28
len: 14
CDR3aa: CASSLQSGRQPQHF

j_gene: TRBJ2-2
v_gene: TRBV18
len: 14
CDR3aa: CASSPGQNTGELFF

j_gene: TRBJ2-1
v_gene: TRBV6-1
len: 15
CDR3aa: CASSYRDNSYNEQFF

j_gene: TRBJ1-2
v_gene: TRBV19
len: 13
CDR3aa: CASSIVWGYGYTF

j_gene: TRBJ2-1
v_gene: TRBV25-1
len: 14
CDR3aa: CASSEWTGLDEQSF

j_gene: TRBJ1-1
v_gene: TRBV6-1
len: 15
CDR3aa: CASSWWAGVDTEAFF

j_gene: TRBJ2-7
v_gene: TRBV20-1
len: 14
CDR3aa: CSARRLAGVDEQYF

j_gene: TRBJ1-5
v_gene: TRBV20-1
len: 14
CDR3aa: CSARGPGRNQPQHF

j_gene: TRBJ2-3
v_gene: TRBV4-1
len: 18
CDR3aa: CASSQDTGLGVSTDTQYF

j_gene: TRBJ2-3
v_gene: TRBV11-3
len: 12
CDR3aa: CASSSVTDTQYF

j_gene: TRBJ2-1
v_gene: TRBV2
len: 12
CDR3aa: CASTPASDEQFF

j_gene: TRBJ2-1
v_gene: TRBV3-1
len: 13
CDR3aa: CASSLAFGNEQFF

j_gene: TRBJ2-1
v_gene: TRBV12-3/TRBV12-4
len: 15
CDR3aa: CASSLGGQIYNEQFF

j_gene: TRBJ2-5
v_gene: TRBV6-1
len: 14
CDR3aa: CASSEGHPLGTQYF

j_gene: TRBJ2-1
v_gene: TRBV20-1
len: 17
CDR3aa: CSAKIRASGDSYNEQFF

j_gene: TRBJ1-2
v_gene: TRBV6-1
len: 15
CDR3aa: CASREERQGAGGYTF

j_gene: TRBJ1-1
v_gene: TRBV7-9
len: 15
CDR3aa: CASSLDGSMNTEAFF

j_gene: TRBJ2-2
v_gene: TRBV6-1
len: 15
CDR3aa: CASSPIGAQTGELFF

j_gene: TRBJ2-2
v_gene: TRBV20-1
len: 13
CDR3aa: CSARGQAVRELFF

j_gene: TRBJ2-3
v_gene: TRBV30
len: 12
CDR3aa: CAWIAGLDTQYF

j_gene: TRBJ1-6
v_gene: TRBV3-1
len: 15
CDR3aa: CASSQLVTVGSPLHF

j_gene: TRBJ1-1
v_gene: TRBV6-5
len: 14
CDR3aa: CASSYSILRTEAFF

j_gene: TRBJ2-3
v_gene: TRBV7-3
len: 16
CDR3aa: CASSLMATRGADTQYF

j_gene: TRBJ1-1
v_gene: TRBV12-5
len: 13
CDR3aa: CASGLTGVTEAFF

j_gene: TRBJ1-5
v_gene: TRBV2
len: 12
CDR3aa: CASSDWGEPQHF

j_gene: TRBJ1-2
v_gene: TRBV24-1
len: 16
CDR3aa: CATSDSPHVPNYGYTF

j_gene: TRBJ2-7
v_gene: TRBV6-6
len: 14
CDR3aa: CASSYSPSRGRQYF

j_gene: TRBJ2-3
v_gene: TRBV5-6
len: 18
CDR3aa: CASSLGFPTELGCDTQYF

j_gene: TRBJ1-1
v_gene: TRBV12-3/TRBV12-4
len: 14
CDR3aa: CASTKQGAGTEAFF

j_gene: TRBJ1-2
v_gene: TRBV5-1
len: 13
CDR3aa: CASSLGVYYGYTF

j_gene: TRBJ1-5
v_gene: TRBV24-1
len: 15
CDR3aa: CATPFGRALDQPQHF

j_gene: TRBJ1-2
v_gene: TRBV6-5
len: 13
CDR3aa: CASSYDRNYGYTF

j_gene: TRBJ2-1
v_gene: TRBV27
len: 15
CDR3aa: CASNTGTSPYNEQFF

j_gene: TRBJ1-1
v_gene: TRBV5-1
len: 15
CDR3aa: CASSSGTGGNTEAFF

j_gene: TRBJ1-1
v_gene: TRBV5-6
len: 13
CDR3aa: CASSLAGSTEAFF

j_gene: TRBJ2-3
v_gene: TRBV3-1
len: 17
CDR3aa: CASSPSIRTSKVDTQYF

j_gene: TRBJ1-2
v_gene: TRBV20-1
len: 14
CDR3aa: CSAKAGTGAFGYTF

j_gene: TRBJ1-5
v_gene: TRBV18
len: 14
CDR3aa: CASSPGPTNQPQHF

j_gene: TRBJ1-6
v_gene: TRBV6-5
len: 13
CDR3aa: CASSYKGIGPLHF

j_gene: TRBJ2-1
v_gene: TRBV27
len: 14
CDR3aa: CASSERLADNEQFF

j_gene: TRBJ2-3
v_gene: TRBV20-1
len: 15
CDR3aa: CSASQGLAVTDTQYF

j_gene: TRBJ2-1
v_gene: TRBV5-6
len: 13
CDR3aa: CASSHSTFSEQFF

j_gene: TRBJ2-1
v_gene: TRBV20-1
len: 15
CDR3aa: CSASGGPIKGNEQFF